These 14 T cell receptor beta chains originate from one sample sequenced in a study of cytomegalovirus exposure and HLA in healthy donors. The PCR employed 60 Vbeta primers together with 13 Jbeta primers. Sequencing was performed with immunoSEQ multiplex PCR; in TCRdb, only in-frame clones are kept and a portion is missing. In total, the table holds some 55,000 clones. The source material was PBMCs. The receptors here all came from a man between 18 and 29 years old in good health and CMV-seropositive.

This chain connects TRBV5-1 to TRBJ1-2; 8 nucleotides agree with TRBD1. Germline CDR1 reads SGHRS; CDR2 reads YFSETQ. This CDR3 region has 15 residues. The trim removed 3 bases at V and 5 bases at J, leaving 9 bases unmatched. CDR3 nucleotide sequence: TGCGCCAGCAGCTCACGACTCGACAGGGGATATGGCTACACCTTC. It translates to CASSSRLDRGYGYTF.

Here the CDR3 reads CALLRQGSYNEQFF. The CDR3 region has the DNA TGTGCCTTACTGCGCCAGGGGTCCTACAATGAGCAGTTCTTC. This chain joins TRBV30 and TRBJ2-1; maybe TRBD1 (6 bases). V lost 7 bases and J 1 base, leaving 14 bases between the germline ends. Germline CDR1 GTSNPN, CDR2 SVGIG (reference sequence). The CDR3 covers 14 residues.

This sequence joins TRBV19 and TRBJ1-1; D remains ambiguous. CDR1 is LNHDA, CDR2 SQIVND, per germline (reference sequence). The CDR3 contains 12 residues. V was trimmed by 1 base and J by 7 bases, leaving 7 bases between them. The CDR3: CASSIGRDEAFF. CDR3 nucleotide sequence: TGTGCCAGTAGTATAGGGAGGGATGAAGCTTTCTTT.

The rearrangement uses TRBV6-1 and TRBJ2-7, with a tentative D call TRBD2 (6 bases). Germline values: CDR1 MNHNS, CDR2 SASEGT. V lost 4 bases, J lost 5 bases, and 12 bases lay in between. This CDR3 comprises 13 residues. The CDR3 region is CASSVTSIHEQYF. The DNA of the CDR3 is TGTGCCAGCAGTGTGACTAGTATCCACGAGCAGTACTTC.

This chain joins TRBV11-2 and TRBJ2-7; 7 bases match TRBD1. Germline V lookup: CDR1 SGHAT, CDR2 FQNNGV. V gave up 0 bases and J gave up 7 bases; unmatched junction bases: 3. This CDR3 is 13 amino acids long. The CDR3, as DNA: TGTGCCAGCAGCTTAGAGAGGGGGCAGGAGCAGTACTTC. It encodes CASSLERGQEQYF.

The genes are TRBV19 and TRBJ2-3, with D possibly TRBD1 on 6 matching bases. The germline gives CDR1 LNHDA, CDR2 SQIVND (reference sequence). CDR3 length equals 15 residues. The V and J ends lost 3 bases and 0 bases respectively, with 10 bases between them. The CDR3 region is CASSIRGFSTDTQYF. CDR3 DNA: TGTGCCAGTAGTATCAGGGGATTCAGCACAGATACGCAGTATTTT.

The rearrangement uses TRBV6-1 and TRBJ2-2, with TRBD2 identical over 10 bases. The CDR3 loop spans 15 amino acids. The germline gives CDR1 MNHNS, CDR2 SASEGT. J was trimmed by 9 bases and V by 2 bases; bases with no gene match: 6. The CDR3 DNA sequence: TGTGCCAGCAGTGAATTAGCGGGAGGCCCCCGGGAGCTGTTTTTT. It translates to CASSELAGGPRELFF.

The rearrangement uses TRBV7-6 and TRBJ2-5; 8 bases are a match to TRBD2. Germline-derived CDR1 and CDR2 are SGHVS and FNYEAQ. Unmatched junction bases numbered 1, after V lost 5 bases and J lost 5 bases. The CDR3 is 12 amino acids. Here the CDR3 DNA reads TGTGCCAGCAGCCGGGGGGGGGAGACCCAGTACTTC. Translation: CASSRGGETQYF.

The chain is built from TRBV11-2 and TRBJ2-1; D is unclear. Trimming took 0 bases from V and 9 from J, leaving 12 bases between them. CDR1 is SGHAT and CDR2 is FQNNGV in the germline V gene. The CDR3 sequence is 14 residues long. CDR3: CASSLDLTSGEQFF. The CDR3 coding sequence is TGTGCCAGCAGCTTAGATCTCACGTCAGGTGAGCAGTTCTTC.

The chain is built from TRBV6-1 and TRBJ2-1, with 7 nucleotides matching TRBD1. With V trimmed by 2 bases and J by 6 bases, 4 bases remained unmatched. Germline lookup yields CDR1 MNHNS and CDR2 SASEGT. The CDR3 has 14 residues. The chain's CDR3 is CASSEMDRFNEQFF. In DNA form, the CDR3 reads TGTGCCAGCAGTGAAATGGACAGGTTCAATGAGCAGTTCTTC.

The CDR3 bases are TGTGCCATCAGTGACTTGGCTAGCGGGAGGGTTGACCAAGAGACCCAGTACTTC. It is translated as CAISDLASGRVDQETQYF. The chain combines TRBV10-3 with TRBJ2-5, with 12 bases that match TRBD2. V trimming: 3 bases; J trimming: 0 bases; junction bases outside the gene matches: 8. CDR1 is ENHRY, CDR2 SYGVKD, per germline. The CDR3 is made up of 18 amino acids.

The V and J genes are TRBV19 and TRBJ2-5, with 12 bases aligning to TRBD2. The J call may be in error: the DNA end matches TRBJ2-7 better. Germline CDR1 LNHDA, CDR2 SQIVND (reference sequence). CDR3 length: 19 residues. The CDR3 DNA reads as TGTGCCAGTAGTATAGTTCGGCTAGCGGGAGGGCAACCCCCCTACGAGCAGTACTTC. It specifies CASSIVRLAGGQPPYEQYF.

The CDR3 DNA reads as TGTGCCAGCAGCCTGATGGACAGGACCTACACTGAAGCTTTCTTT. It translates to CASSLMDRTYTEAFF. The rearrangement joins TRBV5-6 to TRBJ1-1; 7 bases are a match to TRBD1. V gave up 4 bases and J gave up 3 bases; unmatched junction bases: 9. Per the germline V gene, CDR1 is SGHDT and CDR2 is YYEEEE. The CDR3 spans 15 residues.

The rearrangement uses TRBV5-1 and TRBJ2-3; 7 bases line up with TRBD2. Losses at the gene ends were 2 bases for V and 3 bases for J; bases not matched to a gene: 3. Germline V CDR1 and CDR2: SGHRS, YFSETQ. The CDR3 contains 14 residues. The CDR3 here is CASSFWGGTDTQYF. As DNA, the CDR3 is TGCGCCAGCAGCTTCTGGGGAGGGACAGATACGCAGTATTTT.